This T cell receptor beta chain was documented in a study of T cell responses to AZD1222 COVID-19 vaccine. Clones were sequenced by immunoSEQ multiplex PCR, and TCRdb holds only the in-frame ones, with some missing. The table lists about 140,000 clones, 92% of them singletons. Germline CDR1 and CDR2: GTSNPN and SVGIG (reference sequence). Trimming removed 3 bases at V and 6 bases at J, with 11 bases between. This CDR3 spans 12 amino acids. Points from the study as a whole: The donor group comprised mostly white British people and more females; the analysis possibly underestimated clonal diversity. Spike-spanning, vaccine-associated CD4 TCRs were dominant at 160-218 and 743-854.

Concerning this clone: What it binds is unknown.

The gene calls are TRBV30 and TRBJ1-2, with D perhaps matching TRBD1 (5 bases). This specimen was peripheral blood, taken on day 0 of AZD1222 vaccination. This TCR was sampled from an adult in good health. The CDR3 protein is CAWRAGHDGYTF. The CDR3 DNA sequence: TGTGCCTGGAGGGCCGGACATGATGGCTACACCTTC.